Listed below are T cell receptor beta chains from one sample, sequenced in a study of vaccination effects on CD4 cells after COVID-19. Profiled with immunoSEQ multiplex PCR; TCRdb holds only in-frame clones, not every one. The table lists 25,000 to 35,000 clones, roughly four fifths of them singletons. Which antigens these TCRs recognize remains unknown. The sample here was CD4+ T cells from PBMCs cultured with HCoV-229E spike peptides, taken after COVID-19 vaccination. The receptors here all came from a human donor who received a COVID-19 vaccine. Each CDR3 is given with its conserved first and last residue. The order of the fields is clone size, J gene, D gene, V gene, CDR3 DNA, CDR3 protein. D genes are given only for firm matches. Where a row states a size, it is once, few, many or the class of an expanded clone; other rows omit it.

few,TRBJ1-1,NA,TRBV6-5,TGTGCCAGCAGGGACCTGGACACTGAAGCTTTCTTT,CASRDLDTEAFF
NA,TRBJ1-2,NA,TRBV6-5,TGTGCCAGCAGTTACTCTATCCGGGACCAAAAGGGCTTC,CASSYSIRDQKGF
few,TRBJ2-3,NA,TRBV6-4,TGTGCCAGCAGTGACTCAATACTAGCATCGACAGATACGCAGTATTTT,CASSDSILASTDTQYF
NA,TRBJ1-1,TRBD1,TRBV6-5,TGTGCCAGCATTACCGGGACAGGGAGTTCGGCTTTCTTT,CASITGTGSSAFF
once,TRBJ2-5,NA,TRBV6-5,TGTGCCAGCAACGACCTCGGGGAGACCCAGTACTTC,CASNDLGETQYF
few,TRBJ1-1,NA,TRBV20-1,TGCAGTGTCTTCCCGAACACTGAAGCTTTCTTT,CSVFPNTEAFF
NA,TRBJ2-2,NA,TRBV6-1,TGTGCCAGCAGTGAGCGGGGAGGGCAGGGGATGACCGGGGAGCTGTTTTTT,CASSERGGQGMTGELFF
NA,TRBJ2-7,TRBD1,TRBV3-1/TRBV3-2,TGTGCCAGCAGCCAAGATTGGGGACAGGGGGTAGTTGCCTACGAGCAGTACTTC,CASSQDWGQGVVAYEQYF
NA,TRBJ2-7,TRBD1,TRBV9,TGTGCCAGCAGCGTGTTGACAGGGGGCCTGACCGAGCAGTACTTC,CASSVLTGGLTEQYF
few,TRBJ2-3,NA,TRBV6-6,TGTGCCAGCACAATCAAAGATACGCAGTATTTT,CASTIKDTQYF
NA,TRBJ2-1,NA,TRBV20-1,TGCAGTGCTAGTCAATCCCTTGTGGATCAGGTTGAGCAGTTCTTC,CSASQSLVDQVEQFF
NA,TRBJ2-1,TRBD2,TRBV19,TGTGCCAGTAGTGTAGGACTAGCGGGGGGGCTAAATGAGCAGTTCTTC,CASSVGLAGGLNEQFF
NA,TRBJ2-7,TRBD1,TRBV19,TGTGCCACCAGACAGGGACGGTATCCCTACGAGCAGTACTTC,CATRQGRYPYEQYF
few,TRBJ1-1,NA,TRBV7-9,TGTGCCAGCAGCTTACGCGCTGAAGCTTTCTTT,CASSLRAEAFF
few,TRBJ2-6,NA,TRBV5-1,TGCGCCAGCAGCATGCGTTCCCCGACGGCTGGGGCCAACGTCCTGACTTTC,CASSMRSPTAGANVLTF
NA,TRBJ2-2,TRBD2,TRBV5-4,TGTGCCAGCAGCAAGAGCGGGAGGGCGGCCGGGGAGCTGTTTTTT,CASSKSGRAAGELFF
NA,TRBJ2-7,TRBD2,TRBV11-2,TGTGCCAGCAGCTTAAGTAGCGGGGGAATCAACGAGCAGTACTTC,CASSLSSGGINEQYF
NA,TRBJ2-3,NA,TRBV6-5,TGTGCCAGCAGTTACGTCGCAGGGGTGGTTACAGATACGCAGTATTTT,CASSYVAGVVTDTQYF
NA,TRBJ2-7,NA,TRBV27,TGTGCCAGCAGTCGAAACCAGGGGTACGAGCAGTACTTC,CASSRNQGYEQYF
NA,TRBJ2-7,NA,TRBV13,TGTGCCAGCAAGGTTGGGGGCTCCTACGAGCAGTACTTC,CASKVGGSYEQYF
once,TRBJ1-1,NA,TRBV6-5,TGTGCCAGCAGTTACAACCAGGGAGTGACTGAAGCTTTCTTT,CASSYNQGVTEAFF
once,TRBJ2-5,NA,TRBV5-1,TGCGCCAGCAGCTTGAACGGGGGGCCGAGAGAGACCCAGTACTTC,CASSLNGGPRETQYF
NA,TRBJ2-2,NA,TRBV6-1,TGTGCCAGCAGTGAAGTTGAGGCCACCGGGGAGCTGTTTTTT,CASSEVEATGELFF
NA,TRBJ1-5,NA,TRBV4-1,TGCGCCAGCAGCCAAGTGCGGAACCCCAATCAGCCCCAGCATTTT,CASSQVRNPNQPQHF